This TCR beta chain emerged from a study of kidney transplant recipient with SARS-CoV-2 infection. In TCRdb, the reads were re-called with MiXCR into one record per CDR3 protein. This sample has approximately 250,000 distinct CDR3 sequences; under 30% occur once, and the top ten carry 7% to 8%. A word on this clonotype: Its ends do not fully match the called genes, so a read error is possible.

The germline gives CDR1 SGHAT, CDR2 FQNNGV. The CDR3 length is 17 residues. This rearrangement joins TRBV11-2 to TRBJ2-3; 14 bases agree with TRBD2. The receptor's source is a male patient between 25 and 40 years old who had COVID-19 and was a kidney transplant recipient. Part of the T cells may come from the graft donor. The sample in question was a blood sample, obtained at baseline and on day 111 from a kidney transplant recipient. CDR3 bases: TGTGGCAGCAGCACCGCCGGGACTAGCGGGAGATTGGATACGCAGTATTTT. Translated, it gives CGSSTAGTSGRLDTQYF. Together with reference TRBV11-2 and TRBJ2-3, the CDR3 gives the full variable domain: EAGVAQSPRYKIIEKRQSVAFWCNPISGHATLYWYQQILGQGPKLLIQFQNNGVVDDSQLPKDRFSAERLKGVDSTLKIQPAKLEDSAVYLCGSSTAGTSGRLDTQYFGPGTRLTVL.